This T cell receptor beta chain derives from a study of response to subunit inactivated influenza vaccine. This clonotype was seen many times. Its antigen is not identified. One end of the junction does not line up with germline, which may come from a read error. Regarding the study as a whole: The study's authors posited that every seasonal influenza vaccination enlists few new T cells.

The CDR3 consists of 11 residues. Germline CDR1 SGHRS, CDR2 YFSETQ. In TCRdb, the RT-PCR reads were re-called with MiXCR into one record per CDR3 protein. This table holds approximately 170,000 distinct CDR3 sequences, approximately 15% found once. The specimen comprised CD8+ T cells sorted from PBMCs, sampled more than 4 days after vaccination. The TCR was taken from a man over 45 who received an inactivated influenza vaccine. The rearrangement links TRBV5-1 to TRBJ2-7; D is unclear. CDR3: CASSLNYEQYF. CDR3 bases: TGTGCCAGCAGCTTAAACTACGAGCAGTACTTC.